Listed here are 12 T cell receptor beta chains from one sample, sequenced in a study of blood T cell repertoires in COVID-19. Assay used: immunoSEQ multiplex PCR; TCRdb lists only in-frame clones, some missing. The repertoire holds about 200,000 clones, with 90% as singletons. Sequenced material: peripheral blood. These receptors originate from a man in his fifties with acute or convalescent COVID-19.

CDR3 DNA sequence: TGTGCCAGCAGTCAATGGACAGGGCGAGAGACCCAGTACTTC. Translation gives CASSQWTGRETQYF. The chain is built from TRBV6-5 and TRBJ2-5; 8 bases are shared with TRBD1. The germline CDR1 and CDR2 sequences are MNHEY and SVGAGI. This CDR3 has 14 residues. Germline trimming cut 5 bases from V and 4 bases from J; bases unmatched to any gene: 6.

The chain carries TRBV27 and TRBJ2-2, with D maybe TRBD1 (5 bases). Germline V gene lookup returns CDR1 MNHEY and CDR2 SMNVEV (reference sequence). Trimming stripped 6 bases from V and 8 bases from J, with 13 bases between. The CDR3 has 13 residues. The DNA of the CDR3 is TGTGCCAGCAGCCCACAGGTTTTTGGGGAGCTGTTTTTT. As protein: CASSPQVFGELFF.

The chain carries TRBV11-2 and TRBJ2-7, with 7 bases lining up with TRBD1. The V gene's germline CDR1 is SGHAT and CDR2 FQNNGV. The CDR3 sequence is 14 residues long. V trimming: 5 bases; J trimming: 3 bases; junction bases outside the gene matches: 7. CDR3 amino acids: CASSTRQGIYEQYF. The CDR3 DNA follows: TGTGCCAGCAGCACCCGACAGGGAATCTACGAGCAGTACTTC.

This chain uses TRBV24-1 with TRBJ2-7; weak D call: TRBD1 (5 bases). The CDR3 has 12 amino acids. CDR1 is KGHDR, CDR2 SFDVKD, per germline. V was cut by 2 bases and J by 4 bases, with 5 bases left in between. CDR3 nucleotide sequence: TGTGCCACCAGTGATTACAGGTACGAGCAGTACTTC. As protein: CATSDYRYEQYF.

This clone has just one count. The chain uses TRBV11-2 and TRBJ2-1; D perhaps matches TRBD2 (7 bases). The CDR3 runs to 16 residues. Germline-derived CDR1 and CDR2 are SGHAT and FQNNGV. Trimming shortened V by 4 bases and J by 6 bases, and 19 bases separated the two germline ends. The CDR3 here is CASSSGGGARPNEQFF. CDR3 coding DNA: TGTGCCAGCAGCTCGGGGGGCGGGGCCAGACCCAATGAGCAGTTCTTC. The whole variable domain, remainder taken from reference TRBV11-2 and TRBJ2-1, is EAGVAQSPRYKIIEKRQSVAFWCNPISGHATLYWYQQILGQGPKLLIQFQNNGVVDDSQLPKDRFSAERLKGVDSTLKIQPAKLEDSAVYLCASSSGGGARPNEQFFGPGTRLTVL.

The rearrangement uses TRBV6-5 and TRBJ1-1; TRBD1 is a possible D gene (6 bases). The germline V gene has CDR1 MNHEY and CDR2 SVGAGI. CDR3 length: 13 residues. The V and J ends lost 2 bases and 5 bases respectively, with 9 bases between them. The CDR3 sequence: CASSYGQGTEAFF. The CDR3 region has the DNA TGTGCCAGCAGTTACGGTCAGGGGACTGAAGCTTTCTTT.

The V and J genes are TRBV4-2 and TRBJ2-7; 8 nucleotides match TRBD2. This CDR3 region has 16 residues. In germline, CDR1 is LGHNA, CDR2 YNFKEQ. V trimming: 4 bases; J trimming: 0 bases; junction bases outside the gene matches: 8. Written as DNA, the CDR3 is TGTGCCAGCAGCCCGACAGCAGCGGGAGACTCCTACGAGCAGTACGTC. It translates to CASSPTAAGDSYEQYV.

The chain joins TRBV5-5 to TRBJ1-3; D might be TRBD1 (6 bases). Trimming took 5 bases from V and 0 from J, leaving 12 bases between them. Germline CDR1 is SGHKS and CDR2 is YYEKEE (reference sequence). This CDR3 is built from 15 residues. As DNA, the CDR3 is TGTGCCAGCAGTTATACACAGGGCTCTGGAAACACCATATATTTT. Amino acid sequence: CASSYTQGSGNTIYF.

V and J are TRBV19 and TRBJ2-1; 11 bases match TRBD2. The J segment lost 8 bases and the V segment lost 3 bases, leaving 6 bases of the junction unmatched. Germline CDR1 LNHDA, CDR2 SQIVND (reference sequence). The CDR3 spans 15 residues. CDR3 in DNA: TGTGCCAGTAGTATTGTGGTAGCGGGAGGGTATGAGCAGTTCTTC. Its protein is CASSIVVAGGYEQFF.

The rearrangement links TRBV28 to TRBJ2-7, with 7 bases that match TRBD1. The germline CDR1 and CDR2 sequences are MDHEN and SYDVKM. CDR3 length equals 14 residues. The J segment lost 2 bases and the V segment lost 2 bases, leaving 3 bases of the junction unmatched. The CDR3 DNA sequence: TGTGCCAGCAGTTTACGGGACAGCCCCTACGAGCAGTACTTC. Protein product: CASSLRDSPYEQYF.

V usage is TRBV2 and J usage is TRBJ1-4; D perhaps matches TRBD1 (5 bases). Looked up from germline, CDR1 is SNHLY and CDR2 is FYNNEI. V lost 6 bases to trimming and J lost 13 bases, with 12 bases between them. The CDR3 is 11 residues long. CDR3: CASRRTLRLFF. The CDR3 nucleotides are TGTGCCAGCAGGAGGACACTGCGACTGTTTTTT. The variable domain in full, with the rest retrieved from reference TRBV2 and TRBJ1-4, is EPEVTQTPSHQVTQMGQEVILRCVPISNHLYFYWYRQILGQKVEFLVSFYNNEISEKSEIFDDQFSVERPDGSNFTLKIRSTKLEDSAMYFCASRRTLRLFFGSGTQLSVL.

The rearrangement links TRBV27 to TRBJ2-7; TRBD1 agrees at 7 bases. The CDR3 is 15 amino acids. The V segment lost 4 bases and the J segment 0 bases; nucleotides outside the gene matches: 6. Germline V CDR1 and CDR2: MNHEY, SMNVEV (reference sequence). CDR3 coding DNA: TGTGCCAGCAGTTCAATCGGGACAGACTCCTACGAGCAGTACTTC. Protein: CASSSIGTDSYEQYF.